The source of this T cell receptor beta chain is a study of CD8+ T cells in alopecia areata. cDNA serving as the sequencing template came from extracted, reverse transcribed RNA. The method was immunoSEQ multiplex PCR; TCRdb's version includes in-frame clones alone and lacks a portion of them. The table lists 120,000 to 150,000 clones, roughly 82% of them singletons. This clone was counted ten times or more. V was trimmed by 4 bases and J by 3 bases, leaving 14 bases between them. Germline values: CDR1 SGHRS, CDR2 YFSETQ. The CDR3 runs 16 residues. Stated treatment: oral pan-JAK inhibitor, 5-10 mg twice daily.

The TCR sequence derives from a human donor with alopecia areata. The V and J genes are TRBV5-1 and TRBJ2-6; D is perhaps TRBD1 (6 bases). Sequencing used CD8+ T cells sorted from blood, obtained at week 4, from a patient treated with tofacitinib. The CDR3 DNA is TGCGCCAGCAGCCTTACCTCAGGGGATGGGGCCAACGTCCTGACTTTC. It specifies CASSLTSGDGANVLTF.